The entry that follows covers one T cell receptor (beta chain) sequence. Antigen specificity is unknown. Time point: healthy volunteer bleed at 2 weeks. It was unfractionated whole blood from which total RNA was extracted. This CDR3 is 15 amino acids long. J was trimmed by 5 bases and V by 0 bases; bases with no gene match: 5. Looked up from germline, CDR1 is MRHNA and CDR2 is SNTAGT. This entry comes from a study of human T cells and chemical hapten exposure. Across the whole study: Small pooled library volume differences chiefly drove per-sample TCR yield variation.

Separate cDNA molecules received unique molecular identifiers, which the library attached to them. In the study's own analysis: The number of TCRs in each sample had a median of roughly 100,000 and spanned roughly 23,224 to 750,000. TCRdb reprocessed the RACE reads with MiXCR, giving one entry per CDR3 protein. The V and J calls were determined by TCRdb, not by the authors. The data contain over 85,000 distinct CDR3 sequences, approximately 9.7% of them singletons. Whole-study findings and limits: DPC sensitization left the count of TCRs above 1 in 1000 unchanged.

This sequence joins TRBV6-4 and TRBJ2-3; TRBD2 matches at 7 bases. The sequenced material came from whole blood. The sequence derives from a female donor in good health. Some clones in this sample may be carry-over from other donors' samples. The CDR3 DNA is TGTGCCAGCAGTGACTCTGAGGGAGGGGTAGATACGCAGTATTTT. Its protein product is CASSDSEGGVDTQYF.